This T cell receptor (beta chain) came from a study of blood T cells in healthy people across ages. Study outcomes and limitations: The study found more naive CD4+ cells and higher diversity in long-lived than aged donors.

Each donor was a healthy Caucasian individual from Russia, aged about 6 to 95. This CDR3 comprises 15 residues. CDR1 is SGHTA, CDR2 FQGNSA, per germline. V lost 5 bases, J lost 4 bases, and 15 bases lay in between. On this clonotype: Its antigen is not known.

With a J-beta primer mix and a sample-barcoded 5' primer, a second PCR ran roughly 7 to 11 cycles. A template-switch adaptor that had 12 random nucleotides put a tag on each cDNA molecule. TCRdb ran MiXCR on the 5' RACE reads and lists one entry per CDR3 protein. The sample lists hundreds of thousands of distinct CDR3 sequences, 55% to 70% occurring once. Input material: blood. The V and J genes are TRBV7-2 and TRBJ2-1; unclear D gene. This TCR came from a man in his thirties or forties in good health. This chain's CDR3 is CASSPLDKSYNEQFF. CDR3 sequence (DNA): TGTGCCAGCAGCCCCCTAGATAAAAGTTACAATGAGCAGTTCTTC.